Listed below are T cell receptor beta chains from one sample, sequenced in a study of blood T cells in healthy people across ages. TCRdb analysed the 5' RACE reads with MiXCR anew, one entry per CDR3 protein. The sample contains approximately 800,000 distinct CDR3 sequences, 20% to 30% of which appear only once. The same data also went into a second study, on T cells of mothers and their children.

Sequenced input: blood. The receptor set was obtained from a boy aged 5-17 years in good health. Each CDR3 is given with its conserved first and last residue. The D gene is left open where the match is weak. Rows may omit the clone size; those that give it use once, few, many or a size class.

-,TRBJ2-2,TRBV20-1,once,CSANGGDNTGELFF
-,TRBJ2-4,TRBV28,-,CASSPPDRDTNIQYF
TRBD2,TRBJ2-7,TRBV20-1,-,CSARDATSGRSPYEQYF
TRBD2,TRBJ2-7,TRBV5-1,-,CASSFLGQGLADEQYF
TRBD2,TRBJ2-5,TRBV12-3/TRBV12-4,few,CASRPGLAVFEQYF
-,TRBJ1-1,TRBV12-3/TRBV12-4,few,CASTDNTEAFF
-,TRBJ1-2,TRBV20-1,few,CSAMDYGYTF
TRBD1,TRBJ2-5,TRBV28,-,CASSLYRGSYQQYF
TRBD1,TRBJ1-6,TRBV18,-,CASSPPGTGGVSPLHF
-,TRBJ2-1,TRBV12-3/TRBV12-4,many,CASSFSGNEQFF
TRBD2,TRBJ2-1,TRBV11-2,-,CASSLGYKTSGTSNEQFF
TRBD2,TRBJ2-3,TRBV27,-,CASSLPPASGGSDTQYF
-,-,TRBV28,-,CASSLFGGAGYEQYF
-,TRBJ1-1,TRBV30,few,CAAVGIVNTEAFF
-,TRBJ2-4,TRBV29-1,-,CSVGKNIQYF
TRBD2,TRBJ2-1,TRBV20-1,-,CSARDAPSGRPYNEQFF
-,-,TRBV2,-,CASSERLAYEQFF
-,TRBJ1-2,TRBV7-9,few,CASSLDRQLSYTF
TRBD2,TRBJ2-5,TRBV5-3,few,CARSGTREQETQYF
-,TRBJ2-5,TRBV7-9,-,CTSSLRGEETQYF
TRBD1,TRBJ1-1,TRBV7-2,-,CASSSRQGMNTEAFF
TRBD1,TRBJ1-3,TRBV5-1,once,CASSLWDSSGNTIYF